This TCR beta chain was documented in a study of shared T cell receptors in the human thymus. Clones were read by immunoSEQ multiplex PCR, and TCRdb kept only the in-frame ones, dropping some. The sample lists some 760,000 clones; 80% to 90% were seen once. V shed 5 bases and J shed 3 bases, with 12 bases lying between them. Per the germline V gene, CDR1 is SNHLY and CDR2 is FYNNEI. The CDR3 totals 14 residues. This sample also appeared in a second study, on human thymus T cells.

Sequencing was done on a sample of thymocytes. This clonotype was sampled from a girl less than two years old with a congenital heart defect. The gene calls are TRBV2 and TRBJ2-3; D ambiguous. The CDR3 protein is CASSRVASTDTQYF. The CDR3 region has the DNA TGTGCCAGCAGTCGAGTCGCATCGACAGATACGCAGTATTTT.